A selection of T cell receptor beta chains follows, all from one sample in a study of TIL therapy for anti-PD-1-resistant metastatic lung cancer. Here immunoSEQ multiplex PCR was the method, and the copy in TCRdb shows in-frame clones only, minus some. The sample has 25,000 to 30,000 clones; 63% are singletons. The source material was tumor tissue, sampled at baseline. The source of these receptors is a woman aged 25-85 years with non-small cell lung cancer. Each CDR3 is given with its conserved first and last residue. Fields, in order: CDR3 length, clone size, J gene, V gene, D gene, CDR3 protein, CDR3 DNA. D genes are given only for firm matches. Expanded clones are given a class, and other clones once, few, many or no size at all.

length: 16
size: .
J: TRBJ2-5
V: TRBV5-1
D: TRBD2
CDR3: CASSPGRTSGLETQYF
DNA: TGCGCCAGCAGCCCAGGTCGGACTAGCGGATTAGAGACCCAGTACTTC

length: 15
size: once
J: TRBJ2-3
V: TRBV4-2
D: .
CDR3: CASSQQSGDTGTQYF
DNA: TGTGCCAGCAGCCAGCAGTCGGGGGATACGGGTACGCAGTATTTT

length: 14
size: once
J: TRBJ2-5
V: TRBV19
D: .
CDR3: CASSIRGFQETQYF
DNA: TGTGCCAGTAGTATAAGGGGCTTCCAAGAGACCCAGTACTTC

length: 16
size: .
J: TRBJ2-1
V: TRBV5-1
D: .
CDR3: CASSFAEVGSYNEQFF
DNA: TGCGCCAGCAGCTTCGCAGAGGTGGGATCCTACAATGAGCAGTTCTTC

length: 12
size: .
J: TRBJ1-1
V: TRBV29-1
D: .
CDR3: CSGIQVNTEAFF
DNA: TGCAGCGGGATACAGGTCAACACTGAAGCTTTCTTT

length: 15
size: .
J: TRBJ2-5
V: TRBV27
D: .
CDR3: CASSFYLSRETTQYF
DNA: TGTGCCAGCAGCTTTTACTTATCACGGGAAACGACCCAGTACTTC

length: 16
size: many
J: TRBJ1-4
V: TRBV5-4
D: .
CDR3: CASSTGTAGVNEKLFF
DNA: TGTGCCAGCAGCACAGGGACGGCGGGGGTTAATGAAAAACTGTTTTTT

length: 15
size: .
J: TRBJ1-1
V: TRBV5-1
D: .
CDR3: CASSLEAGMGTEAFF
DNA: TGCGCCAGCAGCTTGGAAGCAGGGATGGGCACTGAAGCTTTCTTT

length: 17
size: .
J: TRBJ1-5
V: TRBV5-6
D: TRBD1
CDR3: CASSLGQGAFSNQPQHF
DNA: TGTGCCAGCAGCTTGGGACAGGGGGCGTTTAGCAATCAGCCCCAGCATTTT

length: 16
size: once
J: TRBJ2-3
V: TRBV11-2
D: TRBD2
CDR3: CASSFNGRAVTDTQYF
DNA: TGTGCCAGCAGCTTCAACGGGAGGGCCGTTACAGATACGCAGTATTTT

length: 16
size: .
J: TRBJ1-3
V: TRBV10-3
D: .
CDR3: CAISELRGSSGNTIYF
DNA: TGTGCCATCAGTGAACTCAGGGGTAGCTCTGGAAACACCATATATTTT

length: 15
size: few
J: TRBJ1-3
V: TRBV30
D: TRBD1
CDR3: CAWSVSGGEVNTIYF
DNA: TGTGCCTGGAGTGTTTCAGGGGGCGAAGTGAACACCATATATTTT

length: 15
size: .
J: TRBJ2-7
V: TRBV15
D: .
CDR3: CATSRGGEGTYEQYF
DNA: TGTGCCACCAGCAGAGGAGGTGAGGGAACCTACGAGCAGTACTTC

length: 14
size: few
J: TRBJ2-3
V: TRBV2
D: .
CDR3: CASKRGSSTDTQYF
DNA: TGTGCCAGCAAGCGAGGGTCAAGCACAGATACGCAGTATTTT

length: 17
size: .
J: TRBJ2-4
V: TRBV5-4
D: TRBD2
CDR3: CASSLFAGGGAKNIQYF
DNA: TGTGCCAGCAGCCTGTTTGCGGGGGGTGGAGCCAAAAACATTCAGTACTTC

length: 13
size: .
J: TRBJ2-1
V: TRBV28
D: .
CDR3: CASSPDSYNEQFF
DNA: TGTGCCAGCAGTCCGGACTCCTACAATGAGCAGTTCTTC

length: 13
size: few
J: TRBJ1-2
V: TRBV19
D: .
CDR3: CASQPGLLYGYTF
DNA: TGTGCCAGCCAGCCGGGACTCCTATATGGCTACACCTTC

length: 14
size: .
J: TRBJ2-7
V: TRBV19
D: .
CDR3: CASSINPETYEQYF
DNA: TGTGCCAGTAGTATTAACCCGGAAACCTACGAGCAGTACTTC

length: 15
size: .
J: TRBJ2-5
V: TRBV4-1
D: .
CDR3: CASSQEGALRETQYF
DNA: TGCGCCAGCAGCCAAGAGGGGGCGCTTCGGGAGACCCAGTACTTC

length: 17
size: .
J: TRBJ1-3
V: TRBV5-1
D: .
CDR3: CASSLGASADSGNTIYF
DNA: TGCGCCAGCAGCTTGGGTGCTTCGGCAGACTCTGGAAACACCATATATTTT

length: 14
size: .
J: TRBJ2-7
V: TRBV19
D: TRBD2
CDR3: CASSIRRGYYEQYF
DNA: TGTGCCAGTAGTATCAGGCGGGGGTACTACGAGCAGTACTTC

length: 14
size: .
J: TRBJ2-1
V: TRBV11-3
D: TRBD1
CDR3: CASSLRDRGNEQFF
DNA: TGTGCCAGCAGCCTTAGGGACAGGGGCAATGAGCAGTTCTTC

length: 12
size: .
J: TRBJ2-7
V: TRBV9
D: .
CDR3: CASSVAEGEQYF
DNA: TGTGCCAGCAGCGTAGCTGAGGGAGAGCAGTACTTC

length: 12
size: .
J: TRBJ1-2
V: TRBV2
D: .
CDR3: CASRGGAYGYTF
DNA: TGTGCCAGCAGGGGGGGGGCCTATGGCTACACCTTC

length: 16
size: .
J: TRBJ2-5
V: TRBV5-1
D: .
CDR3: CASSLVGGSRQETQYF
DNA: TGCGCCAGCAGCTTGGTCGGGGGATCCCGACAAGAGACCCAGTACTTC

length: 13
size: .
J: TRBJ2-7
V: TRBV5-1
D: TRBD2
CDR3: CASSFRAGVEQYF
DNA: TGCGCCAGCAGCTTCCGAGCGGGAGTTGAGCAGTACTTC

length: 15
size: once
J: TRBJ2-5
V: TRBV30
D: .
CDR3: CAWDRVSGYGETQYF
DNA: TGTGCCTGGGACCGGGTCTCGGGATATGGGGAGACCCAGTACTTC

length: 13
size: once
J: TRBJ2-7
V: TRBV6-5
D: .
CDR3: CASSGTGTLEQYF
DNA: TGTGCCAGCTCCGGGACTGGGACCCTCGAGCAGTACTTC

length: 13
size: many
J: TRBJ1-2
V: TRBV18
D: TRBD1
CDR3: CASSETGNYGYTF
DNA: TGTGCCAGCTCAGAGACAGGGAACTATGGCTACACCTTC

length: 13
size: few
J: TRBJ2-7
V: TRBV29-1
D: .
CDR3: CSVAGFLGYEQYF
DNA: TGCAGCGTTGCAGGGTTCCTGGGTTACGAGCAGTACTTC

length: 14
size: .
J: TRBJ2-1
V: TRBV2
D: .
CDR3: CASSSSNSYNEQFF
DNA: TGTGCCAGCAGTTCTAGCAACTCCTACAATGAGCAGTTCTTC

length: 16
size: few
J: TRBJ2-2
V: TRBV30
D: .
CDR3: CAWSVPGTPNTGELFF
DNA: TGTGCCTGGAGTGTACCAGGTACACCGAACACCGGGGAGCTGTTTTTT

length: 15
size: once
J: TRBJ2-1
V: TRBV7-8
D: .
CDR3: CASRTGKGADNEQFF
DNA: TGTGCCAGCAGAACAGGGAAAGGGGCGGACAATGAGCAGTTCTTC

length: 13
size: .
J: TRBJ1-2
V: TRBV7-9
D: .
CDR3: CASSLNQGSSYTF
DNA: TGTGCCAGCAGCTTAAATCAGGGCTCGAGCTACACCTTC

length: 15
size: .
J: TRBJ1-1
V: TRBV5-5
D: .
CDR3: CASSLTPGGNTEAFF
DNA: TGTGCCAGCAGCTTGACTCCCGGAGGGAACACTGAAGCTTTCTTT

length: 17
size: .
J: TRBJ2-3
V: TRBV5-6
D: .
CDR3: CASSLVGLTSPTDTQYF
DNA: TGTGCCAGCAGCTTGGTGGGACTCACAAGCCCCACAGATACGCAGTATTTT

length: 13
size: few
J: TRBJ1-1
V: TRBV27
D: TRBD1
CDR3: CASSRQGYTEAFF
DNA: TGTGCCAGCAGCCGACAGGGATACACTGAAGCTTTCTTT

length: 15
size: .
J: TRBJ2-1
V: TRBV10-3
D: .
CDR3: CAISESGGDYNEQFF
DNA: TGTGCCATCAGTGAGTCTGGCGGAGACTACAATGAGCAGTTCTTC

length: 16
size: .
J: TRBJ1-4
V: TRBV19
D: .
CDR3: CASKATQGATNEKLFF
DNA: TGTGCCAGTAAAGCGACCCAAGGAGCAACTAATGAAAAACTGTTTTTT

length: 15
size: once
J: TRBJ2-7
V: TRBV5-4
D: TRBD2
CDR3: CASSIGTSGRGEQYF
DNA: TGTGCCAGCAGCATAGGGACTAGCGGGAGGGGCGAGCAGTACTTC

length: 15
size: few
J: TRBJ2-1
V: TRBV10-1
D: TRBD2
CDR3: CASSDSAGAYNEQFF
DNA: TGCGCCAGCAGTGATAGTGCGGGAGCCTACAATGAGCAGTTCTTC

length: 14
size: .
J: TRBJ1-5
V: TRBV19
D: .
CDR3: CASRPGNSNQPQHF
DNA: TGTGCCAGCCGTCCAGGGAATAGCAATCAGCCCCAGCATTTT

length: 15
size: .
J: TRBJ2-1
V: TRBV6-1
D: TRBD1
CDR3: CASSDRDRAHNEQFF
DNA: TGTGCCAGCAGTGACCGGGACAGGGCACACAATGAGCAGTTCTTC

length: 12
size: .
J: TRBJ2-2
V: TRBV5-1
D: .
CDR3: CASSFEPGELFF
DNA: TGCGCCAGCAGCTTTGAACCCGGGGAGCTGTTTTTT

length: 15
size: .
J: TRBJ2-3
V: TRBV7-9
D: .
CDR3: CASSLGESSTDTQYF
DNA: TGTGCCAGCAGCTTAGGGGAATCCAGCACAGATACGCAGTATTTT

length: 15
size: few
J: TRBJ2-7
V: TRBV27
D: TRBD1
CDR3: CASSHPTGGAYEQYF
DNA: TGTGCCAGCAGTCATCCGACAGGGGGAGCCTACGAGCAGTACTTC

length: 13
size: .
J: TRBJ2-2
V: TRBV5-1
D: .
CDR3: CASSLDSTGELFF
DNA: TGCGCCAGCAGCTTAGACTCCACCGGGGAGCTGTTTTTT

length: 14
size: few
J: TRBJ2-2
V: TRBV6-4
D: .
CDR3: CASTSTPGTGELFF
DNA: TGTGCCAGCACTTCGACTCCGGGGACCGGGGAGCTGTTTTTT

length: 15
size: .
J: TRBJ1-2
V: TRBV11-2
D: TRBD1
CDR3: CASSLGSNTGGGYTF
DNA: TGTGCCAGCAGCCTAGGCTCGAATACAGGGGGTGGCTACACCTTC